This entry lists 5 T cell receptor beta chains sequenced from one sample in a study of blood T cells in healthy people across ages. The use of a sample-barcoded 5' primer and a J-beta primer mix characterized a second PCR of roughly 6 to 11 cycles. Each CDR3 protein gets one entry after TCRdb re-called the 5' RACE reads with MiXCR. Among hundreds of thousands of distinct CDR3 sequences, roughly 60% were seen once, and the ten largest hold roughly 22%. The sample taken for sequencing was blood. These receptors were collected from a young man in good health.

CDR3 loop: CSVGDYGLETQYF. In DNA, the CDR3 is TGCAGCGTTGGAGATTACGGGCTAGAGACCCAGTACTTC. This sequence joins TRBV29-1 and TRBJ2-5; D uncertain. V dropped 4 bases and J dropped 4 bases, with 13 bases sitting between them. CDR1 SQVTM and CDR2 ANQGSEA come from the germline V gene. CDR3 length: 13 amino acids.

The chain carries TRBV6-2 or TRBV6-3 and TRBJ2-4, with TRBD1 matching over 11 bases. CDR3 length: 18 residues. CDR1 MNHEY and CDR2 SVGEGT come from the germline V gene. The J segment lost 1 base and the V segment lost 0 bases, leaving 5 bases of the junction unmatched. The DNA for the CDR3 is TGTGCCAGCAGTTACTCTCTGGGGACAGGGGGTGCCAAAAACATTCAGTACTTC. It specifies CASSYSLGTGGAKNIQYF.

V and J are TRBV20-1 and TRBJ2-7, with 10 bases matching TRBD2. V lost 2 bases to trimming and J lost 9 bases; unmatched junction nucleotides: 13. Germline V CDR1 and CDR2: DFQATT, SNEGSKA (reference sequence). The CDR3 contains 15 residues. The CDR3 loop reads CSARSGGAGGPWQYF. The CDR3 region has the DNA TGCAGTGCTAGATCGGGCGGAGCGGGAGGGCCTTGGCAGTACTTC.

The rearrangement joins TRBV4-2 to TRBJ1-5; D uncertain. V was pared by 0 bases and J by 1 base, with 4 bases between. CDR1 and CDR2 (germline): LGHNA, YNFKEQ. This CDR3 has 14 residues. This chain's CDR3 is CASSQEVSNQPQHF. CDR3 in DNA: TGTGCCAGCAGCCAAGAGGTGAGCAATCAGCCCCAGCATTTT.

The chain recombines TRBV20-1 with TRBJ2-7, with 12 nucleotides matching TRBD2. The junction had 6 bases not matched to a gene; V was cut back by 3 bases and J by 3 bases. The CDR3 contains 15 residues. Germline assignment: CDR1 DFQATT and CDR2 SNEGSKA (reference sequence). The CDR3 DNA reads TGCAGTGCTAGCGGACTAGCGGGGTTAGACTACGAGCAGTACTTC. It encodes CSASGLAGLDYEQYF.